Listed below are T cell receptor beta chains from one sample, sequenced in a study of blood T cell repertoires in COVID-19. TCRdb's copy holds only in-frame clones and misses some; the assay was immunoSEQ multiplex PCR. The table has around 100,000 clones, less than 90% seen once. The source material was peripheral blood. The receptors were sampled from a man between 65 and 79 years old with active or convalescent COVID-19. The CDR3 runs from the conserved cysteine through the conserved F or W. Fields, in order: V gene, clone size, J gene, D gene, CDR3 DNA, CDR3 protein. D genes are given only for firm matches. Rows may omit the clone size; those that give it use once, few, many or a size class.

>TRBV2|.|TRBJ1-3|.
TGTGCCAGCAGTTTTCAGGGAAACACCATATATTTT
CASSFQGNTIYF
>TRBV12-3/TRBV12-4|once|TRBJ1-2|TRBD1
TGTGCCAGCATCCCCAGGGGGGATTATGGCTACACCTTC
CASIPRGDYGYTF
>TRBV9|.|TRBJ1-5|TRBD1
TGTGCCAGCAGCGTTCGAACAGGGGGCCTAAATTATAGCAATCAGCCCCAGCATTTT
CASSVRTGGLNYSNQPQHF
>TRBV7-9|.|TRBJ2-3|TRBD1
TGTGCCAGCAGCTTATCAGGGGGCGATGGTACGCAGTATTTT
CASSLSGGDGTQYF
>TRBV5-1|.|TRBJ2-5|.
TGCGCCAGCAGGAGGGATGGTGGTCGAGGAGAGACCCAGTACTTC
CASRRDGGRGETQYF
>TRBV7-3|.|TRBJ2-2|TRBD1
TGTGCCAGCAGCTCCTCCGACAGGGCATCGTTT
CASSSSDRASF
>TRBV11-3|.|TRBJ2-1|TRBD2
TGTGCCAGTGCTAGCGGGGGGCAGAGTGAGCAGTTCTTC
CASASGGQSEQFF
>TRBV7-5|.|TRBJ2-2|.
TGTGCCAGAAGCTTAACGGGACAGGCGAACACCGGGGAGCTGTTTTTT
CARSLTGQANTGELFF
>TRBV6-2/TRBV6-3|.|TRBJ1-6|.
TGTGCCAGCAGCGACAGAGACCGCGGGGATAGTTCACCCCTCCACTTT
CASSDRDRGDSSPLHF
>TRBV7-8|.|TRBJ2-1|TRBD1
TGTGCCAGCAGCTTATCGGGACAGGGTGGGAATGAGCAGTTCTTC
CASSLSGQGGNEQFF
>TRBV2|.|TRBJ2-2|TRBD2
TGTGCCAGCTCGCTAGCGGGGGGCACCGGGGAGCTGTTTTTT
CASSLAGGTGELFF
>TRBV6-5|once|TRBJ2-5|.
TGTGCCAGCAGTTACCAACATTCCGTAGAGACCCAGTACTTC
CASSYQHSVETQYF
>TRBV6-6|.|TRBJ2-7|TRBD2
TGTGCCAGCAGTTACGGAGGACTAGCGGGGGTCGAGCAGTACTTC
CASSYGGLAGVEQYF
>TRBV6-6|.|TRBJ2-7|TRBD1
TGTGCCAGCAGATTGGACAGGGGAATCTACGAGCAGTACTTC
CASRLDRGIYEQYF
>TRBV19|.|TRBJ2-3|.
TGTGCCAGCGAGTCCCCCGGTAGAACAGATACGCAGTATTTT
CASESPGRTDTQYF
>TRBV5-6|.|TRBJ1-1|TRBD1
TGTGCCAGCAGCTCCAGGGGCCGTGGGTGGGACAGCCTGAACACTGAAGCTTTCTTT
CASSSRGRGWDSLNTEAFF
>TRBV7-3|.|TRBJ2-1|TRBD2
TGTGCCAGCAGCCAAACTAGCGGAAAGCAGTTCTTC
CASSQTSGKQFF
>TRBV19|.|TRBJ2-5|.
TGTGCCAGCCAGTCCCCCGTCCAAGAGACCCAGTACTTC
CASQSPVQETQYF
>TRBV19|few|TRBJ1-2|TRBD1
TGTGCCAGTAGGTACCCCGGGACAGGGGACTATGGCTACACCTTC
CASRYPGTGDYGYTF
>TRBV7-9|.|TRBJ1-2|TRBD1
TGTGCCAGCACTCAACAGGGGGCCGAAGGCTACACCTTC
CASTQQGAEGYTF
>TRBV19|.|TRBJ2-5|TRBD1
TGTGCCAGTACCCCGGACAGGGGGATAGGAGAGACCCAGTACTTC
CASTPDRGIGETQYF
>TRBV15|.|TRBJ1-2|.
TGTGCCACCAGCAGAGATGGGGGAGGCGGCTATGGCTACACCTTC
CATSRDGGGGYGYTF
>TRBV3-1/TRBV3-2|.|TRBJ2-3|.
TGTGCCAGCAGCCAAGTTCGTTGGGGCGATACGCAGTATTTT
CASSQVRWGDTQYF
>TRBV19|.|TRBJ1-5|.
TGTGCCAGTACCTTCGCCGACAGAAATCAGCCCCAGCATTTT
CASTFADRNQPQHF
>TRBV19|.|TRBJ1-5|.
TGTGCCAGTAGCCCGGGGGGGATGCCTAGCAATCAGCCCCAGCATTTT
CASSPGGMPSNQPQHF
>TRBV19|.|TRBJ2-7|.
TGTGCCAGTAGTATGGCGGGGCCCGACTACGAGCAGTACTTC
CASSMAGPDYEQYF
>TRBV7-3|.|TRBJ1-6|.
TGTGCCAGCAGCTTACGCAGGGAAGATTCACCCCTCCACTTT
CASSLRREDSPLHF
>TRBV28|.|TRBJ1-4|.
TGTGCCAGCATCCTCGCAACTAATGAAAAACTGTTTTTT
CASILATNEKLFF
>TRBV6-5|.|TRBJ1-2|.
TGTGCCAGCACTCGAGGCAGGGCCGGCTATGGCTACACCTTC
CASTRGRAGYGYTF
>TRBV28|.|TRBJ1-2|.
TGTGCCAGCAGTTTGACGTACAGTAACTATGGCTACACCTTC
CASSLTYSNYGYTF
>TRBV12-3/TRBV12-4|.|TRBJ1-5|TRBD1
TGTGCCAGCATGGGACAGCAGAATCAGCCCCAGCATTTT
CASMGQQNQPQHF
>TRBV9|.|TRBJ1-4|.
TGTGCCAGCAGCGTTACGGTCAGGTCAGATGAAAAACTGTTTTTT
CASSVTVRSDEKLFF
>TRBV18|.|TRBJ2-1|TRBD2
TGTGCCAGCTCACCAAGGGCTAGCGGGGTCTTTGGTGAGCAGTTCTTC
CASSPRASGVFGEQFF
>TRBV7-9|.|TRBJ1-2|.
TGTGCCAGCAGCTTATCTACAGGGCGAGGGCGGCGAGGAGGCTACACCTTC
CASSLSTGRGRRGGYTF
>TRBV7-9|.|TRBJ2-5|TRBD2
TGTGCCAGCAGCTTAGGTACTAGCGGGGGGCAAGAGACCCAGTACTTC
CASSLGTSGGQETQYF
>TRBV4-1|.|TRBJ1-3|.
TGCGCCAGCAGCCTCGGCGGGGGGTCCGGAAACACCATATATTTT
CASSLGGGSGNTIYF
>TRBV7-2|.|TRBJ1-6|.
TGTGCCAGCAGCCAAAGACCCCGGGGGGATTCACCCCTCCACTTT
CASSQRPRGDSPLHF
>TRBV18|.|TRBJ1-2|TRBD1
TGTGCCAGCTCACCAACAGGGGATGTGCGCTATGGCTACACCTTC
CASSPTGDVRYGYTF
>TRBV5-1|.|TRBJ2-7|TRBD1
TGCGCCAGCAGCTTGAGGGGGCTAGGAGAGCAGTACTTC
CASSLRGLGEQYF
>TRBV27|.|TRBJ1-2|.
TGTGCCAGCAGTAGAGTCCGCGGCCCGTATGGCTACACCTTC
CASSRVRGPYGYTF
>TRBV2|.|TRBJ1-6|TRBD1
TGTGCCAGCATTTGGGGAAAGGACAGGGGATCTAATTCACCCCTCCACTTT
CASIWGKDRGSNSPLHF
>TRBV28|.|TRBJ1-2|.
TGTGCCAGCAGTTCCGGGGCTAACTATGGCTACACCTTC
CASSSGANYGYTF
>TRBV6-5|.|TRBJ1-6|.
TGTGCCAGCAGCCCACCGGGAGGGGGGAATTCACCCCTCCACTTT
CASSPPGGGNSPLHF
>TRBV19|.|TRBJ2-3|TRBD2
TGTGCCAGTAGCCCAGCGGGGGGGCAGAAAGATACGCAGTATTTT
CASSPAGGQKDTQYF
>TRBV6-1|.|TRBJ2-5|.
TGTGCCAGCAGTGAAGCGGTATGGGCTGGGGAGACCCAGTACTTC
CASSEAVWAGETQYF
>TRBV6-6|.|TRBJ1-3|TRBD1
TGTGCCAGCAGTTCAATACAGGGGACCTCTGGAAACACCATATATTTT
CASSSIQGTSGNTIYF
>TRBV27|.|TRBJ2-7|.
TGTGCCAGCAGTTCCGGTGGCTACGAGCAGTACTTC
CASSSGGYEQYF
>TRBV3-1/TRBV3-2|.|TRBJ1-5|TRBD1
TGTGCCAGCAGCCATGGGACAGGGAATCAGCCCCAGCATTTT
CASSHGTGNQPQHF
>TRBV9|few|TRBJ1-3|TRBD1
TGTGCCAGCAGCGGACAGGGGGGAGACACCATATATTTT
CASSGQGGDTIYF
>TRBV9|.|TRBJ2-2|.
TGTGCCAGCAGACCGGGGGTAGAAACCGGGGAGCTGTTTTTT
CASRPGVETGELFF